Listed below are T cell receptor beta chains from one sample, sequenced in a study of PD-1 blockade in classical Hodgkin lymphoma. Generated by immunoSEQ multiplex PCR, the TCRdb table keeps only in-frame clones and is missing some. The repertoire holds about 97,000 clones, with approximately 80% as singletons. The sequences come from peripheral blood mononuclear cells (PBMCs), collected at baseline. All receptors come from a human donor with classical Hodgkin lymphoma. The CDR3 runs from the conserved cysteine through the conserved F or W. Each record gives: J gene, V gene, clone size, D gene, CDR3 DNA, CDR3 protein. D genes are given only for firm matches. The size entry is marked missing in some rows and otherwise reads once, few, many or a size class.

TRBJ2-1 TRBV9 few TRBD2 TGTGCCAGCAGCCCGGGACTAGCGGGGGGTGAGCAGTTCTTC CASSPGLAGGEQFF
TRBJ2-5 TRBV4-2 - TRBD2 TGTGCCAGCAGCCAAGATTTGGCGGGAGGTTCAGAGACCCAGTACTTC CASSQDLAGGSETQYF
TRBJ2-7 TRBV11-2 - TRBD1 TGTGCCAGCAGCCACCCGGGACAGGGCTCCTACGAGCAGTACTTC CASSHPGQGSYEQYF
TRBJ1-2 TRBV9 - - TGTGCCAGCAGCGTAGGGAAGGGCTATGGCTACACCTTC CASSVGKGYGYTF
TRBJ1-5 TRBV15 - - TGTGCCACCAGCAGAGCGAGGCAGGGTGGGCAGCCCCAGCATTTT CATSRARQGGQPQHF
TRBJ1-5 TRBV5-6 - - TGTGCCAGCAGCTTGGGGGGGGGCCCTCATCAGCCCCAGCATTTT CASSLGGGPHQPQHF
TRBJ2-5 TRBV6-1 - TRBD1 TGTGCCAGCACCGAAATGGGACAGGGAGCGTCCGAGTACTTC CASTEMGQGASEYF
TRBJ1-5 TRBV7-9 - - TGTGCCAGCAGCTTCTCCATGGATCAGCCCCAGCATTTT CASSFSMDQPQHF
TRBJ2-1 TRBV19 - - TGTGCCAGTAGTATCCTAGCCTTGAATGAGCAGTTCTTC CASSILALNEQFF
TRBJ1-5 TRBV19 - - TGTGCCAGTAGTATTAATAGGGATCAGCCCCAGCATTTT CASSINRDQPQHF
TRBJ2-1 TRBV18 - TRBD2 TGTGCCAGCTCACCACCCCTAGCGGGGACCAATGAGCAGTTCTTC CASSPPLAGTNEQFF
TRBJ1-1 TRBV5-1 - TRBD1 TGCGCCAGCAGCCCCAGGGGGTCGAACACTGAAGCTTTCTTT CASSPRGSNTEAFF
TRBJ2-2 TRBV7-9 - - TGTGCCAGCAGCTTAAGTGCCCCCCGGACACCCCGGGTGGCTGTTTTT CASSLSAPRTPRVAVF
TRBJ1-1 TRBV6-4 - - TGTGCCAGCAGTGACTCTCAGAACACTGAAGCTTTCTTT CASSDSQNTEAFF
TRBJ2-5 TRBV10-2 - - TGCGCCAGCAGTGATGTAGTACTGGGGTCCCAGTACTTC CASSDVVLGSQYF
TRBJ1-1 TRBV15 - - TGTGCCACCAGCAGACGAAGTCACACTGAAGCTTTCTTT CATSRRSHTEAFF
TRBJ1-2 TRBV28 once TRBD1 TGTGCCAGCAAAAAATCCCCTTTTTCTGGACAGGGGGCGAAGGGCTACACCTTC CASKKSPFSGQGAKGYTF
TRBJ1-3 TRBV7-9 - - TGTGCCAGCAGCTGGACAGTAGCTGGAAACACCATATATTTT CASSWTVAGNTIYF
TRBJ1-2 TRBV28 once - TGTGCCAGCAGTTATAGAGGTTCAGAAGGCTACACCTTC CASSYRGSEGYTF
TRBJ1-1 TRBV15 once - TGTGCCACCAGCAGAGCAGGGTTCGGTGGGACTGAAGCTTTCTTT CATSRAGFGGTEAFF
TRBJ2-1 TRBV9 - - TGTGCCAGCAGCGGCGGGTCTAGCTCCTACAATGAGCAGTTCTTC CASSGGSSSYNEQFF
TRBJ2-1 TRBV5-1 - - TGCGCCAGCATGGGATCGAGCCTTTACAATGAGCAGTTCTTC CASMGSSLYNEQFF
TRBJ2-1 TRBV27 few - TGTGCCAGCAGTTCCCTTCCCAATGAGCAGTTCTTC CASSSLPNEQFF
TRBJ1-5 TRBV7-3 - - TGTGCCAGCAGCTTATCCCCAAATCAGCCCCAGCATTTT CASSLSPNQPQHF
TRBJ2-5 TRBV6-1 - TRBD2 TGTGCCAGCAGTGGTACTGGGCTAGCGGGGGCCCACCAGACCCAGTACTTC CASSGTGLAGAHQTQYF
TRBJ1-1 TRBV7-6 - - TGTGCCAGCAGCCGGGGGGGAGAGGGGAACACTGAAGCTTTCTTT CASSRGGEGNTEAFF
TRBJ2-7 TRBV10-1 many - TGCGCCAGCATGGGCCTCTCCTACGAGCAGTACTTC CASMGLSYEQYF
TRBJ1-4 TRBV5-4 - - TGTGCCAGCAGCTTGGGTGTGGGTCAGAGTGAAAAACTGTTTTTT CASSLGVGQSEKLFF
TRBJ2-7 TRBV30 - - TGTGCCTGGAGAGACAGCTACGAGCAGTACTTC CAWRDSYEQYF
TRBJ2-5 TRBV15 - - TGTGCCACCAGCAGTTTGAAGGAGACCCGGGAGACCCAGTACTTC CATSSLKETRETQYF
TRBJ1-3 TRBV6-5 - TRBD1 TGTGCCAGCAGTTCCCACGATGGGACAGACAGAAACACCATATATTTT CASSSHDGTDRNTIYF
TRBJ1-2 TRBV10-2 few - TGCGCCAGCAGTGGAGGACCGAGGACCGGCTACACCTTC CASSGGPRTGYTF
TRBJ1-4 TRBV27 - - TGTGCCAGCAGTCCGGACAGAGGTGGTGAAAAACTGTTTTTT CASSPDRGGEKLFF
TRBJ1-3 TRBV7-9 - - TGTGCCAGCAGCTTAGTGGTCCTTACAGGGTCTGGAAACACCATATATTTT CASSLVVLTGSGNTIYF
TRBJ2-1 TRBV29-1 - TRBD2 TGCAGCGTTGTAACTAGCGGGGCCCGAAGCTCCTACAATGAGCAGTTCTTC CSVVTSGARSSYNEQFF
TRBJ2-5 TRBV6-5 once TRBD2 TGTGCCAGCAGTTATCTCGGGACTAAACAAGAGACCCAGTACTTC CASSYLGTKQETQYF
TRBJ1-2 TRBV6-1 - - TGTGCCAGCAGTGAAGGGACGGTATATGGCTACACCTTC CASSEGTVYGYTF
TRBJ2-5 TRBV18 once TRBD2 TGTGCCAGCTCACCCGGGACTAGCGGGTTTGCGGAGACCCAGTACTTC CASSPGTSGFAETQYF
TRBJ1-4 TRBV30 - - TGTGCCTGGAGTGTGAGGGGCCGCAATGAAAAACTGTTTTTT CAWSVRGRNEKLFF
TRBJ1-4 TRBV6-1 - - TGTGCCAGCCTGGACGGAGCAACTAATGAAAAACTGTTTTTT CASLDGATNEKLFF
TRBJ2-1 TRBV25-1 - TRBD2 TGTGCCAGCAGTGAATCCTTGGGACTAGCGGGAGTTGAGCAGTTCTTC CASSESLGLAGVEQFF
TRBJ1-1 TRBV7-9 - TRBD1 TGTGCCAGCAGCTTGTGGCAGGGGGCCACTGAAGCTTTCTTT CASSLWQGATEAFF
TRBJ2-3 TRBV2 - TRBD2 TGTGCCAGCACCACCAGCGGGAGTGGATATACGCAGTATTTT CASTTSGSGYTQYF
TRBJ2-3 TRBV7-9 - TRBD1 TGTGCCGGCCTCGGACAGGCTAGCACAGATACGCAGTATTTT CAGLGQASTDTQYF